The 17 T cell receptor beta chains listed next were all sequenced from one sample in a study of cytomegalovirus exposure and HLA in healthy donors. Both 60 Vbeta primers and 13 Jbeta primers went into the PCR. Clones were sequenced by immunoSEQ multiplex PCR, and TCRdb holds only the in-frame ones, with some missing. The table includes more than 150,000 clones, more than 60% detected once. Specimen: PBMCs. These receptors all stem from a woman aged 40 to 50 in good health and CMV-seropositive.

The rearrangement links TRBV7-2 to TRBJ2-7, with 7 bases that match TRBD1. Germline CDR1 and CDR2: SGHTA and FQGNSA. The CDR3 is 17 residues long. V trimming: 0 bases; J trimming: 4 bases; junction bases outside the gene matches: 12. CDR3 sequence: CASSLAAAGGISYEQYF. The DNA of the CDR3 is TGTGCCAGCAGCTTAGCGGCCGCAGGGGGTATTTCATACGAGCAGTACTTC.

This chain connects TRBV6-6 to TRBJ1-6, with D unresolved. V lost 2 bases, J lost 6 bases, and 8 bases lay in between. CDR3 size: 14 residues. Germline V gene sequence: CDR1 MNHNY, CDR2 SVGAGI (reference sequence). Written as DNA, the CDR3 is TGTGCCAGCAGTTACCAGACAAGTAATTCACCCCTCCACTTT. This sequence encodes CASSYQTSNSPLHF.

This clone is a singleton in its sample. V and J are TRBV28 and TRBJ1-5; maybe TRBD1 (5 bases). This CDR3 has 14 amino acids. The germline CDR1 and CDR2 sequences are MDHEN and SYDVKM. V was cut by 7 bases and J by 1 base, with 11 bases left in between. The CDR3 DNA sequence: TGTGCCAGCACCCGGGGGACGAGCAATCAGCCCCAGCATTTT. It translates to CASTRGTSNQPQHF.

The DNA of the CDR3 is TGTGCCAGCAGCACCGGCCGCGCGATAGGACAGAGGAAAACTGAAGCTTTCTTT. Amino acid sequence: CASSTGRAIGQRKTEAFF. J is TRBJ1-1 and V is TRBV5-6, with D perhaps TRBD1 (6 bases). The ends were cut back, 4 bases at V and 5 bases at J, with 27 bases in the middle. The germline V gene encodes CDR1 SGHDT and CDR2 YYEEEE. The length of the CDR3 is 18 residues.

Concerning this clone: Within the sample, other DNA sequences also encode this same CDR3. In DNA, the CDR3 is TGTGCCAGCAGTGGGGGTACAGGTATATATGGCTACACCTTC. It translates to CASSGGTGIYGYTF. The gene calls are TRBV25-1 and TRBJ1-2; D is perhaps TRBD1 (5 bases). V gave up 4 bases and J gave up 5 bases, with 14 bases separating them. This CDR3 is built from 14 residues. From germline, CDR1 is MGHDK and CDR2 SYGVNS.

In DNA form, the CDR3 reads TGTGCCAGCAGTTTGAGGCAGGGAAGAACCTACACCTTC. Residues: CASSLRQGRTYTF. This sequence joins TRBV28 and TRBJ1-2; tentative D call: TRBD1 (5 bases). V dropped 3 bases and J dropped 10 bases, with 15 bases sitting between them. The germline V gene encodes CDR1 MDHEN and CDR2 SYDVKM. The CDR3 has 13 amino acids.

CDR3 bases: TGTGCCAGCAGCTTAAGGGGGGAGGGTATCCACGAGCAGTACTTC. Residues: CASSLRGEGIHEQYF. The chain uses TRBV7-9 and TRBJ2-7, with a possible D match to TRBD2 (7 bases). V was pared by 2 bases and J by 5 bases, with 16 bases between. The CDR3 length is 15 residues. CDR1 is SEHNR, CDR2 FQNEAQ, per germline (reference sequence).

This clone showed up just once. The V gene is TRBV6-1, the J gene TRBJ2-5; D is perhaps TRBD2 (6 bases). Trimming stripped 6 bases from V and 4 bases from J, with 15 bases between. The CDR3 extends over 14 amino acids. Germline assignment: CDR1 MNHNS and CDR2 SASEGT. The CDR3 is CASSRTSSSETQYF. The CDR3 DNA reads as TGTGCCAGCAGCAGAACTAGCTCCTCAGAGACCCAGTACTTC.

CDR3 in DNA: TGCGCCAGCAGCTCCACATCAGGGTCCTCTGGAAACACCATATATTTT. It yields the protein CASSSTSGSSGNTIYF. The chain couples TRBV5-1 to TRBJ1-3; D is possibly TRBD1 (5 bases). CDR3 length equals 16 residues. The germline gives CDR1 SGHRS, CDR2 YFSETQ. V was cut by 3 bases and J by 0 bases, with 13 bases left in between.

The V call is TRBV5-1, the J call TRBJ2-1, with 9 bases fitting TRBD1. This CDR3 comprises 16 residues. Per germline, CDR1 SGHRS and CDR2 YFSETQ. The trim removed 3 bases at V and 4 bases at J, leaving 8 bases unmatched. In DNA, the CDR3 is TGCGCCAGCAGCTCTTATGGGACAGGGAATTACAATGAGCAGTTCTTC. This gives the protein CASSSYGTGNYNEQFF.

CDR3 loop: CASSPTGTGILNEQFF. Here the CDR3 DNA reads TGCGCCAGCAGCCCTACCGGGACAGGGATCCTCAATGAGCAGTTCTTC. V is TRBV4-3 and J is TRBJ2-1; 9 bases agree with TRBD1. Germline-derived CDR1 and CDR2 are LGHNA and YSLEER. V shed 4 bases and J 6 bases; nucleotides not matched to a gene: 10. CDR3 length: 16 residues.

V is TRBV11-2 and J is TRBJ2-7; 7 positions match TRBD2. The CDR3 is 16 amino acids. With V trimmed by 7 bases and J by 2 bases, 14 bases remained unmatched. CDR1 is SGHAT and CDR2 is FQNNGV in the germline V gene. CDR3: CASTPFASGATYEQYF. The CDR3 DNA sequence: TGTGCCAGCACTCCCTTCGCCAGCGGGGCTACCTACGAGCAGTACTTC.

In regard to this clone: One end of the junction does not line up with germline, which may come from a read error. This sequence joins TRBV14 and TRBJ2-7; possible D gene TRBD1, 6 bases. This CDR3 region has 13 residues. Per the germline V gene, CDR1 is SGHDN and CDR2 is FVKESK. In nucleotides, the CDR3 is TGTGCCAGCAGCCAAGACAGGGGAGAAGAGCGGTACTTC. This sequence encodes CASSQDRGEERYF.

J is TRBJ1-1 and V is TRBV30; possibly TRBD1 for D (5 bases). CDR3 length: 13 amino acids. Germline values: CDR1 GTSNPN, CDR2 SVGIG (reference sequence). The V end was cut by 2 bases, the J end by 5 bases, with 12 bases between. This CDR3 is CAWSRGWGTEAFF. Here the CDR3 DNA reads TGTGCCTGGAGTCGGGGGTGGGGTACTGAAGCTTTCTTT. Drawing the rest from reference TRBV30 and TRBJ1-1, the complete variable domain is SQTIHQWPATLVQPVGSPLSLECTVEGTSNPNLYWYRQAAGRGLQLLFYSVGIGQISSEVPQNLSASRPQDRQFILSSKKLLLSDSGFYLCAWSRGWGTEAFFGQGTRLTVV.

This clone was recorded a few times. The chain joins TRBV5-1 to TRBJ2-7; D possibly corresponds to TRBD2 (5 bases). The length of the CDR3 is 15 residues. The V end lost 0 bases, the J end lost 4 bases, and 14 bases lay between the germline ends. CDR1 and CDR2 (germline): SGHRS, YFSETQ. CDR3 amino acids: CASSLDGVSPYEQYF. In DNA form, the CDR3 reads TGCGCCAGCAGCTTGGACGGGGTCTCACCGTACGAGCAGTACTTC.

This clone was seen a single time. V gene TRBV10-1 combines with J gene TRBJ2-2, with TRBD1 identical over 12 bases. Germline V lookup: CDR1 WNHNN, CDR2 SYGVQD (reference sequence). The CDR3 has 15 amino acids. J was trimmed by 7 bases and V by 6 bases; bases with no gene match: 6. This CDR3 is CASRPGTGGVGELFF. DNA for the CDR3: TGCGCCAGCAGGCCCGGGACAGGGGGCGTCGGGGAGCTGTTTTTT.

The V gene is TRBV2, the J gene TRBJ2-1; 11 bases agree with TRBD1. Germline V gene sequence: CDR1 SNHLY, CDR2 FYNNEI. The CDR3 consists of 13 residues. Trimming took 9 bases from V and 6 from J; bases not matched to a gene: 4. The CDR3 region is CARGQGEINEQFF. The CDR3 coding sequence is TGTGCCAGGGGACAGGGGGAAATCAATGAGCAGTTCTTC.